This T cell receptor beta chain was captured by sequencing in a study of CD8 T cells in Susac syndrome. When the RNA was reverse transcribed, random hexamers were used with an input of about 0.5 to 1 ug. Across 54 Vbeta and 13 Jbeta, immunoSEQ multiplex PCR amplified TCR beta CDR3. TCRdb processed the immunoSEQ multiplex PCR reads anew with MiXCR; each CDR3 protein has one entry. The sample shows some 200,000 distinct CDR3 sequences, approximately 90% of them seen only once. Trimming left V 7 bases short and J 6 bases short, with 22 bases between. This CDR3 is 14 amino acids long. Germline V gene sequence: CDR1 GTSNPN, CDR2 SVGIG (reference sequence). Sequencing of TCR beta covered CD8+ and CD4+ T cells obtained from blood. The multiple sclerosis controls were treatment-naive patients with relapsing-remitting disease that was stable or active. Negative isolation yielded CD8+ and CD4+ T cells; FACS enriched TEMRA cells.

This clonotype was obtained from a human donor with multiple sclerosis. The specimen was CD8+ T cells from PBMCs. This chain uses TRBV30 with TRBJ2-7; no reliable D call. This chain's CDR3 is CASPSDTFPPEQYF. The CDR3 nucleotides are TGTGCCTCCCCCAGCGATACCTTTCCCCCCGAGCAGTACTTC.